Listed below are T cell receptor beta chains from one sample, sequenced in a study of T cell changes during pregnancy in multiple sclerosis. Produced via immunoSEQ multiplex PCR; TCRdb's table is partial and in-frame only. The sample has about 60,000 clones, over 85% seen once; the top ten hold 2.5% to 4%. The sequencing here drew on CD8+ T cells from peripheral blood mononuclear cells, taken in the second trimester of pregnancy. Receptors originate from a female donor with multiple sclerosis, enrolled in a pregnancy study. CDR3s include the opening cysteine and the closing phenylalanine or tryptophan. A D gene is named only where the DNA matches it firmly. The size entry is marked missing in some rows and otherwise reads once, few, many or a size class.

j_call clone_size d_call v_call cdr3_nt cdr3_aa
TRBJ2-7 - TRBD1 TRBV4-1 TGCGCCAGCAGCCAAGACAGACAGGGCTACGAGCAGTACTTC CASSQDRQGYEQYF
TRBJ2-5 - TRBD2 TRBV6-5 TGTGCCAGCAGTTCTGGGACTAGCGCCAGGGAGACCCAGTACTTC CASSSGTSARETQYF
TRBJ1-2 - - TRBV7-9 TGTGCCAGCAGCTTTGGCACCGGGGGCTACACCTTC CASSFGTGGYTF
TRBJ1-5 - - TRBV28 TGTGCCAGCAGTTTGGAGGACAGCAATCAGCCCCAGCATTTT CASSLEDSNQPQHF
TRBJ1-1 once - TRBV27 TGTGCCAGCAGTTTATACAGTGACACAGAAGCTTTCTTT CASSLYSDTEAFF
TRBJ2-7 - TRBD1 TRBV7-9 TGTGCCAGCAGCTTAGGTGCAGGGGGCAACGAGCAGTACTTC CASSLGAGGNEQYF
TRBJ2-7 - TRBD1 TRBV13 TGTGCCAGCAGCTTAAAGGGGGCTTCCTACGAGCAGTACTTC CASSLKGASYEQYF
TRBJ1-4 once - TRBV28 TGTGCCAGCAGTCCCCCCCAGGGCACTAATGAAAAACTGTTTTTT CASSPPQGTNEKLFF
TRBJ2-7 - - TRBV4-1 TGCGCCAGCAGCCAAGATACTCAGGGTACCTACGAGCAGTACTTC CASSQDTQGTYEQYF
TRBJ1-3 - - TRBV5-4 TGTGCCAGCAGCTTGGGGGCGGGTAACACCATATATTTT CASSLGAGNTIYF
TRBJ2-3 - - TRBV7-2 TGTGCCAGCAGCTTACCAGGGAGCACAGATACGCAGTATTTT CASSLPGSTDTQYF
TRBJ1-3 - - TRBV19 TGTGCCAGTAAATATGGTGCGGGCTCTGGAAACACCATATATTTT CASKYGAGSGNTIYF
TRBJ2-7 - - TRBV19 TGTGCCAGTAGTATCACCCCAAACAGCTACGAGCAGTACTTC CASSITPNSYEQYF
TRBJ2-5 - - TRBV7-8 TGTGCCAGCAGTAGAGGGATCGGGGGGCCGGAGACCCAGTACTTC CASSRGIGGPETQYF
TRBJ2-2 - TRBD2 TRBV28 TGTGCCAGCAGTTTCCTCCAGCGGGACTCCGGGGAGCTGTTTTTT CASSFLQRDSGELFF
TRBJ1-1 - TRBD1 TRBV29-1 TGCAGCACGTGGGGACAGTCGAACACTGAAGCTTTCTTT CSTWGQSNTEAFF
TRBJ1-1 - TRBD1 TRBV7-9 TGTGCCAGCAGCTTGGCCCGGGACAGGGGTGAAGCTTTCTTT CASSLARDRGEAFF
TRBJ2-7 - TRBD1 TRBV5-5 TGTGCCAGCAGCTTGGTTGGGATGTTTGCGGGACAGGGATCCTACGAGCAGTACTTC CASSLVGMFAGQGSYEQYF
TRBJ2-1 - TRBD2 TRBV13 TGTGCCAGCAGCTTACTAGCGGGAGTGGATGAGCAGTTCTTC CASSLLAGVDEQFF
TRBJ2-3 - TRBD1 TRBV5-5 TGTGCCAGCAGCTTGGGGCAGGGGGCAGATACGCAGTATTTT CASSLGQGADTQYF
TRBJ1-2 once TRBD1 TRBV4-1 TGCGCCAGCAGCCAAGGAGGACAGGGACTAAACTATGGCTACACCTTC CASSQGGQGLNYGYTF
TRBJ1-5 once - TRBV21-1 TGTGCCAGCAGCAAACTGTCACAGGGGAGCTATTATAGCAATCAGCCCCAGCATTTT CASSKLSQGSYYSNQPQHF
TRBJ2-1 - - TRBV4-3 TGCGCCAGCAGCCAAGAGTGGGGGGACGCCTACAATGAGCAGTTCTTC CASSQEWGDAYNEQFF
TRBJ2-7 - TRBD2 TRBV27 TGTGCCAGCAGTTTAGGCGGGGGGTCACGACAGCAGTACTTC CASSLGGGSRQQYF
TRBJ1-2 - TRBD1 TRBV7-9 TGTGCCAGCAGCTTAGTTCAGGGGGAGAGTGGCTACACCTTC CASSLVQGESGYTF
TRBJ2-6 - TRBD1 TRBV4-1 TGCGCCAGCAGCCAATCCAAAGGGGGGACAGGGGGCGTGGGGGCCAACGTCCTGACTTTC CASSQSKGGTGGVGANVLTF
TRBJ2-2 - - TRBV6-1 TGTGCCAGCAGACCGGGTCTCGACTCCGGGGAGCTGTTTTTT CASRPGLDSGELFF
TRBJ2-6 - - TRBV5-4 TGTGCCAGCAGCTCAGGGGCCAACGTCCTGACTTTC CASSSGANVLTF
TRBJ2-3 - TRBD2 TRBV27 TGTGCCAGCAGTTTAGAAGGTAGCGGGAGCACAGATACGCAGTATTTT CASSLEGSGSTDTQYF
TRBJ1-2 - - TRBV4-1 TGCGCCAGCAGCCAAGTTACAGGCAACTATGGCTACACCTTC CASSQVTGNYGYTF
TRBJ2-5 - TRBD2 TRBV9 TGTGCCAGCAGCGTGGGTGGGACTAGCGGAGGCGAGACCCAGTACTTC CASSVGGTSGGETQYF
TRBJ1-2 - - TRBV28 TGTGCCAGCAGTTTTCGAGGGTACTATGGCTACACCTTC CASSFRGYYGYTF
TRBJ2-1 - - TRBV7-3 TGTGCCAGCAGCCTAAACAGCGGGAATGAGCAGTTCTTC CASSLNSGNEQFF
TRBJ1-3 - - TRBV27 TGTGCCAGCAGTCGGAAGGAGTTCGGAAACACCATATATTTT CASSRKEFGNTIYF
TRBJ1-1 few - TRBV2 TGTGCCAGCAGTGCTGGACACGCCGAAGCTTTCTTT CASSAGHAEAFF
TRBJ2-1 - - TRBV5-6 TGTGCCAGCAGGCCAACGGGACTCAACGACAATGAGCAGTTCTTC CASRPTGLNDNEQFF
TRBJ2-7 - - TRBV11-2 TGTGCCAGCAGCTTGGGGGCGGGCGGGAGTTTCTACGAGCAGTACTTC CASSLGAGGSFYEQYF
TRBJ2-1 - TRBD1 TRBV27 TGTGCCAGCAGTCTATACCCCCCACAGGGGTATAGCTACAATGAGCAGTTCTTC CASSLYPPQGYSYNEQFF
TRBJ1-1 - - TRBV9 TGTGCCAGCAGCGGGTCGGGGGTCGTGACTGAAGCTTTCTTT CASSGSGVVTEAFF